This T cell receptor (beta chain) was observed in a study of human T cells and chemical hapten exposure. Study in general: Sensitization applied 2% DPC to roughly 2 cm by roughly 2 cm of upper inner arm skin. Regarding the study as a whole: Significantly greater numbers of large CDR3 similarity clusters came from expanded TCRs than from controls. TCRs exceeding 1 in 1000 frequency stayed unchanged with DPC sensitization.

Individual cDNA molecules received unique molecular identifiers in the library. MiXCR, applied by TCRdb to the RACE reads, yields one record per CDR3 protein. The sample lists 100,000 to 150,000 distinct CDR3 sequences, roughly 14% occurring once. This clonotype was counted many times. Its target is not known. As to time point: pre-sensitization, week 0. This sample's treatment: therapeutic diphenylcyclopropenone sensitization with weekly scalp DPC. V was trimmed by 2 bases and J by 2 bases, leaving 10 bases between them. The CDR3 runs to 15 residues. Germline values: CDR1 MDHEN, CDR2 SYDVKM. The genes are TRBV28 and TRBJ1-5, with TRBD1 as a possible D gene (5 bases). The receptor comes from a woman in her late teens or twenties with alopecia areata. Some clones in this sample may be carry-over from other donors' samples. The material was whole blood, obtained in connection with sensitization to the hapten diphenylcyclopropenone (DPC). CDR3 in DNA: TGTGCCAGCAGTTTAGGGGGACCGGGCAATCAGCCCCAGCATTTT. It specifies CASSLGGPGNQPQHF.